The clone carrying this T cell receptor (beta chain) has at least ten counts. The antigen remains unidentified. MiXCR, applied by TCRdb to the reads, yields one record per CDR3 protein. This table has hundreds of thousands of distinct CDR3 sequences, around a third appearing once. The data are from a study of T cell repertoires in cytomegalovirus infection. The overall study: Both recently identified HLA-C-restricted and well-studied HLA-B-restricted CMV epitopes were used in the study. Public TCR beta signatures provided an indication of both CMV infection and a matching HLA type. Whole-study findings and limits: HLA-C-restricted CMV clonotypes gave the most frequent clonotype in two of eight donors.

The CDR3 totals 14 residues. The ends lost 5 bases at V and 4 bases at J; junction bases unmatched: 4. The germline gives CDR1 SGHTA, CDR2 FQGNSA. This rearrangement joins TRBV7-2 to TRBJ2-3, with 9 nucleotides matching TRBD2. The source is a human donor in good health (CMV status not recorded). Some clones in this sample may be carry-over from other donors' samples. This specimen was cultured PBMCs, taken from culture after CMV antigen stimulation. Here the CDR3 reads CASSVSGSADTQYF. CDR3 bases: TGTGCCAGCAGCGTTAGCGGGAGCGCAGATACGCAGTATTTT. The full variable domain, in which reference TRBV7-2 and TRBJ2-3 provide the parts outside the CDR3, is GAGVSQSPSNKVTEKGKDVELRCDPISGHTALYWYRQSLGQGLEFLIYFQGNSAPDKSGLPSDRFSAERTGGSVSTLTIQRTQQEDSAVYLCASSVSGSADTQYFGPGTRLTVL.